This T cell receptor (beta chain) was observed in a study of cytomegalovirus exposure and HLA in healthy donors. Study at large: Across roughly 400 genotyped donors, around 80% landed in the Caucasian-associated ancestry cluster. Study conclusions and caveats: CMV serostatus was the only recorded immune exposure for donors. Presence/absence analyses took donor sequencing depth as roughly uniform.

13 Jbeta primers and 60 Vbeta primers were used for the PCR. The table came from immunoSEQ multiplex PCR; TCRdb's copy has only in-frame clones and leaves some out. Of 130,000 or so clones listed, 6.5% to 9.5% are singletons. Of note for this clone: The antigen is not known.

Likely unrecorded immune exposures existed in these nominally healthy donors. Germline lookup yields CDR1 MNHEY and CDR2 SMNVEV (reference sequence). The CDR3 spans 12 residues. The receptor was isolated from a man in his forties or fifties in good health and CMV-seronegative. The gene calls are TRBV27 and TRBJ2-5, with 7 bases identical to TRBD2. The J call may not be correct, given that the DNA end is closer to TRBJ2-7. Input material: PBMCs. The chain's CDR3 is CASGTGGYEQYF. The CDR3 coding sequence is TGTGCCAGCGGCACCGGGGGGTACGAGCAGTACTTC.